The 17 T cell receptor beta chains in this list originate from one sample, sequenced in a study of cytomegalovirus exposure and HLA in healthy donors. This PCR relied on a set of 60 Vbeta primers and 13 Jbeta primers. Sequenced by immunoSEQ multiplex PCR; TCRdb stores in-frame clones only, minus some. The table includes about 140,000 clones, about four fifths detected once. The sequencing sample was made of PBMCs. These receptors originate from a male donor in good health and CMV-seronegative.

The CDR3: CASSFTGATGANVLTF. The DNA for the CDR3 is TGCGCCAGCAGTTTTACAGGGGCCACTGGGGCCAACGTCCTGACTTTC. This chain uses TRBV5-1 with TRBJ2-6; TRBD1 aligns across 7 bases. V shed 5 bases and J 2 bases; nucleotides not matched to a gene: 7. The CDR3 is 16 amino acids. The germline CDR1 and CDR2 sequences are SGHRS and YFSETQ.

The CDR3 region is CASSQDRSTQTQYF. The CDR3 region has the DNA TGCGCCAGCAGTCAGGACAGGTCCACGCAAACCCAGTACTTC. The chain combines TRBV5-1 with TRBJ2-7; 7 nucleotides align to TRBD1. The CDR3 totals 14 residues. V gave up 5 bases and J gave up 10 bases; unmatched junction bases: 15. Germline CDR1 SGHRS, CDR2 YFSETQ. Full variable domain (missing parts from reference TRBV5-1 and TRBJ2-7): KAGVTQTPRYLIKTRGQQVTLSCSPISGHRSVSWYQQTPGQGLQFLFEYFSETQRNKGNFPGRFSGRQFSNSRSEMNVSTLELGDSALYLCASSQDRSTQTQYFGPGTRLTVT.

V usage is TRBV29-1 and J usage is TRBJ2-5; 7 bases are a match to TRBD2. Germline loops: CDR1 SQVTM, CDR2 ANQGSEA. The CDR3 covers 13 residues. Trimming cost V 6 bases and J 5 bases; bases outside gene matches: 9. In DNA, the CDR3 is TGCAGCGTCGGGGGGAGAGCAGAGGAGACCCAGTACTTC. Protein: CSVGGRAEETQYF. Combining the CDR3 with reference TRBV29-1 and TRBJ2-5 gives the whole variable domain SAVISQKPSRDICQRGTSLTIQCQVDSQVTMMFWYRQQPGQSLTLIATANQGSEATYESGFVIDKFPISRPNLTFSTLTVSNMSPEDSSIYLCSVGGRAEETQYFGPGTRLLVL.

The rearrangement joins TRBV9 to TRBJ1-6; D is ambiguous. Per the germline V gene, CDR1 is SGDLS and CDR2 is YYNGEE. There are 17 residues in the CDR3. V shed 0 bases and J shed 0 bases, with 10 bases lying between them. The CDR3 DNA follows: TGTGCCAGCAGCGTAGAGGGAGAGAGCTCCTATAATTCACCCCTCCACTTT. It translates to CASSVEGESSYNSPLHF.

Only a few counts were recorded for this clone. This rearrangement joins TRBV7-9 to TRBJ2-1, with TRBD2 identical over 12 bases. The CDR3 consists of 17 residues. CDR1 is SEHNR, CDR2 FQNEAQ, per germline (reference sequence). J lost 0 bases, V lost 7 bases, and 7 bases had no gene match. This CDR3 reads CASIHGLAGSSYNEQFF. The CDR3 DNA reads TGTGCCAGCATACATGGACTAGCGGGAAGCTCCTACAATGAGCAGTTCTTC. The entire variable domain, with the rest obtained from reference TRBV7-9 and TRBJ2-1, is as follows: DTGVSQNPRHKITKRGQNVTFRCDPISEHNRLYWYRQTLGQGPEFLTYFQNEAQLEKSRLLSDRFSAERPKGSFSTLEIQRTEQGDSAMYLCASIHGLAGSSYNEQFFGPGTRLTVL.

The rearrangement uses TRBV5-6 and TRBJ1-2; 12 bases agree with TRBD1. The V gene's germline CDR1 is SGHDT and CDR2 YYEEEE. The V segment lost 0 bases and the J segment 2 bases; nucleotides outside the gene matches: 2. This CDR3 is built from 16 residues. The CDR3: CASSLVGQGANYGYTF. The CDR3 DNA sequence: TGTGCCAGCAGCTTGGTGGGACAGGGGGCGAACTATGGCTACACCTTC.

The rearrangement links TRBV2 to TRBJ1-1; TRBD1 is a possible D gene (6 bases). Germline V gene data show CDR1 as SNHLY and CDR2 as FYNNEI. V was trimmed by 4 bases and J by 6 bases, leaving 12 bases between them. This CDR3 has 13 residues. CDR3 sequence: CASSGGTTSEAFF. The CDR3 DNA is TGTGCCAGCAGTGGGGGGACAACTTCTGAAGCTTTCTTT.

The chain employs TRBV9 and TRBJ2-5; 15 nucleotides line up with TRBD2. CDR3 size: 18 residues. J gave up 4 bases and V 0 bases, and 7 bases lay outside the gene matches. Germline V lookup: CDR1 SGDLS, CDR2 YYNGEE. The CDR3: CASSVASLGLAGGETQYF. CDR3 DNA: TGTGCCAGCAGCGTAGCTTCCTTGGGACTAGCGGGGGGAGAGACCCAGTACTTC. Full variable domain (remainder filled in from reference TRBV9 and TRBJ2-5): DSGVTQTPKHLITATGQRVTLRCSPRSGDLSVYWYQQSLDQGLQFLIQYYNGEERAKGNILERFSAQQFPDLHSELNLSSLELGDSALYFCASSVASLGLAGGETQYFGPGTRLLVL.

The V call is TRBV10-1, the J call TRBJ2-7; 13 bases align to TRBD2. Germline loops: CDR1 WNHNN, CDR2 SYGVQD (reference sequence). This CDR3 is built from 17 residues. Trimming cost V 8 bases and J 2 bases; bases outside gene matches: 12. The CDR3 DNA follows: TGCGCCAGCCGTAATAGGGGACTAGCGGGGCCTCCCTACGAGCAGTACTTC. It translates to CASRNRGLAGPPYEQYF.

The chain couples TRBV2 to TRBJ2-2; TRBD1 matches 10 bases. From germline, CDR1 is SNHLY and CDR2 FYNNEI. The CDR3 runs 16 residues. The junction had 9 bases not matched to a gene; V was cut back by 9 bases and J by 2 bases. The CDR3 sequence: CARNSRDRGNTGELFF. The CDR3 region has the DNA TGTGCCAGGAACTCGCGGGACAGGGGTAACACCGGGGAGCTGTTTTTT.

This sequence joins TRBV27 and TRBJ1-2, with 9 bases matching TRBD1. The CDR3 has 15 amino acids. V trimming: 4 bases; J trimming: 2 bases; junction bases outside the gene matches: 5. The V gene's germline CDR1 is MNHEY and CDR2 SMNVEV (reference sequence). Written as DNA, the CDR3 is TGTGCCAGCAGTTCGGGACAGGGTCTAAACTATGGCTACACCTTC. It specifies CASSSGQGLNYGYTF.

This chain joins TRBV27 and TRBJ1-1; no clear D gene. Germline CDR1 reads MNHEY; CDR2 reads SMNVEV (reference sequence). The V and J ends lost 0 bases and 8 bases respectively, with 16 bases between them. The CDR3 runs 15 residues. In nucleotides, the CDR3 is TGTGCCAGCAGTTTATCGAGGGCCCTCGCATCGGAAGCTTTCTTT. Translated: CASSLSRALASEAFF.

The CDR3 spells CASSPTGGLADEQFF. CDR3 nucleotides: TGCGCCAGCAGCCCAACCGGCGGGCTAGCCGATGAGCAGTTCTTC. The chain couples TRBV5-1 to TRBJ2-1; TRBD2 is a possible D gene (5 bases). The ends were cut back, 4 bases at V and 8 bases at J, with 19 bases in the middle. CDR3 length equals 15 residues. Germline CDR1 and CDR2: SGHRS and YFSETQ.

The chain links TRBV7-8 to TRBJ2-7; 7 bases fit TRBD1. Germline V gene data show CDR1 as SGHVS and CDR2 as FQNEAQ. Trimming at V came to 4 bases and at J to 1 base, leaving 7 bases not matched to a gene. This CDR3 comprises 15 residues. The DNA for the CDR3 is TGTGCCAGCAGCTCCACGGACAGGCTATCCTACGAGCAGTACTTC. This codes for CASSSTDRLSYEQYF.

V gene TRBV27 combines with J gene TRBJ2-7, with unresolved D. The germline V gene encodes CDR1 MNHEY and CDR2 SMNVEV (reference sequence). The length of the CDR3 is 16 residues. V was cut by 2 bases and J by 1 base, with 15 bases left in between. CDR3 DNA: TGTGCCAGCAGTTTAGGAGCTAGTCTTATTTCCTACGAGCAGTACTTC. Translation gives CASSLGASLISYEQYF.

CDR3 protein: CASSHGGGGELFF. DNA for the CDR3: TGTGCCAGCAGCCACGGCGGGGGCGGGGAGCTGTTTTTT. The chain joins TRBV11-3 to TRBJ2-2; TRBD2 aligns across 7 bases. J gave up 7 bases and V 5 bases, and 4 bases lay outside the gene matches. Per germline, CDR1 SGHNT and CDR2 YENEEA. This CDR3 is built from 13 residues.

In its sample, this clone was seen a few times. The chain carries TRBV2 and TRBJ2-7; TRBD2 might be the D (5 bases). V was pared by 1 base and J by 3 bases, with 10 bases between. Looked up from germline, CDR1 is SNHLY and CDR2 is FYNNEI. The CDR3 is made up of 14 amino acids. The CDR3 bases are TGTGCCAGCAGTGAAGGGACTCGTTACTACGAGCAGTACTTC. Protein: CASSEGTRYYEQYF. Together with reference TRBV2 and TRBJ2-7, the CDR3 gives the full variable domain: EPEVTQTPSHQVTQMGQEVILRCVPISNHLYFYWYRQILGQKVEFLVSFYNNEISEKSEIFDDQFSVERPDGSNFTLKIRSTKLEDSAMYFCASSEGTRYYEQYFGPGTRLTVT.